Listed below are T cell receptor beta chains from one sample, sequenced in a study of blood T cell repertoires in COVID-19. The assay was immunoSEQ multiplex PCR, and TCRdb's table has in-frame clones only and misses some. The data contain more than 110,000 clones, 75% to 90% of them singletons. The sequenced material came from peripheral blood. These receptors were taken from a woman older than 75 with acute or convalescent COVID-19. Both conserved end residues are part of each CDR3. The D gene is left open where the match is weak. Expanded clones are given a class, and other clones once, few, many or no size at all.

>-|TRBD1|TRBV19|TRBJ1-6
CASRTSDRHNSPLHF
TGTGCCAGTAGGACGTCGGACAGGCACAATTCACCCCTCCACTTT
>-|-|TRBV7-8|TRBJ1-6
CASSDLTGSHSPLHF
TGTGCCAGCAGCGACCTGACAGGTTCTCATTCACCCCTCCACTTT
>-|-|TRBV6-5|TRBJ2-2
CASTRGRNTGELFF
TGTGCCAGCACCAGAGGGAGGAACACCGGGGAGCTGTTTTTT
>-|TRBD1|TRBV7-2|TRBJ1-5
CASSLAVRGDQPQHF
TGTGCCAGCAGCTTAGCGGTCAGGGGGGATCAGCCCCAGCATTTT
>-|TRBD1|TRBV6-6|TRBJ1-6
CASSYWTGDNSPLHF
TGTGCCAGCAGTTACTGGACAGGAGATAATTCACCCCTCCACTTT
>-|TRBD1|TRBV5-1|TRBJ1-1
CASSFLTGALNTEAFF
TGCGCCAGCAGCTTTCTGACAGGGGCACTGAACACTGAAGCTTTCTTT
>-|-|TRBV2|TRBJ1-3
CASSVRQTSGNTIYF
TGTGCCAGCAGTGTCCGACAGACCTCTGGAAACACCATATATTTT
>-|TRBD1|TRBV9|TRBJ1-2
CASSGTGGVGYGYTF
TGTGCCAGCAGCGGGACAGGGGGAGTCGGCTATGGCTACACCTTC
>-|-|TRBV7-2|TRBJ2-1
CASRLQGSSYNEQFF
TGTGCCAGCAGATTGCAGGGGAGCTCCTACAATGAGCAGTTCTTC
>-|TRBD1|TRBV6-2/TRBV6-3|TRBJ1-5
CASSQQGQGGGPQHF
TGTGCCAGCAGTCAACAAGGACAGGGGGGAGGCCCCCAGCATTTT
>-|-|TRBV30|TRBJ1-5
CAWSLGGNQPQHF
TGTGCCTGGAGTTTAGGGGGAAATCAGCCCCAGCATTTT
>-|TRBD1|TRBV6-6|TRBJ1-5
CASSGTGKLHQPQHF
TGTGCCAGCAGTGGGACAGGGAAGTTACATCAGCCCCAGCATTTT
>-|TRBD2|TRBV18|TRBJ2-2
CASSPAQLATGELFF
TGTGCCAGCTCACCAGCGCAACTAGCGACCGGGGAGCTGTTTTTT
>once|-|TRBV24-1|TRBJ2-1
CATSDPSGVEQFF
TGTGCCACCAGTGATCCCAGCGGAGTTGAGCAGTTCTTC
>-|-|TRBV5-6|TRBJ1-6
CASSSTDDRSPLHF
TGTGCCAGCAGCTCTACAGACGACCGGTCCCCCCTCCACTTT
>-|TRBD1|TRBV2|TRBJ2-5
CASSGQGETQYF
TGTGCCAGCAGCGGACAGGGGGAGACCCAGTACTTC
>-|TRBD1|TRBV11-2|TRBJ1-1
CASSPDRLTEAFF
TGTGCCAGCAGCCCGGACAGGTTAACTGAAGCTTTCTTT
>-|-|TRBV19|TRBJ1-5
CASTRTAGGNQPQHF
TGTGCCAGTACCAGGACCGCGGGGGGCAATCAGCCCCAGCATTTT
>-|-|TRBV5-1|TRBJ2-3
CASSLYTDTQYF
TGCGCCAGCAGCTTGTACACAGATACGCAGTATTTT
>-|-|TRBV6-5|TRBJ2-7
CASSYKTGANEQYF
TGTGCCAGCAGTTACAAAACAGGAGCCAACGAGCAGTACTTC
>once|TRBD1|TRBV9|TRBJ1-1
CASSVGDRGPMNTEAFF
TGTGCCAGCAGCGTTGGGGACAGGGGACCCATGAACACTGAAGCTTTCTTT
>-|-|TRBV5-1|TRBJ1-1
CASSSSGAGTEAFF
TGCGCCAGCAGCTCCTCAGGGGCTGGGACTGAAGCTTTCTTT
>-|-|TRBV3-1/TRBV3-2|TRBJ1-1
CASSQPGEGEAFF
TGTGCCAGCAGCCAACCAGGGGAAGGTGAAGCTTTCTTT
>-|TRBD1|TRBV5-1|TRBJ1-4
CASSQDLGTGNEKLFF
TGCGCCAGCAGCCAAGATCTGGGGACAGGGAACGAAAAACTGTTTTTT
>-|TRBD1|TRBV4-2|TRBJ1-2
CASSQALDRGRREGYTF
TGTGCCAGCAGCCAGGCCCTGGACAGGGGGCGGCGGGAGGGCTACACCTTC
>-|TRBD2|TRBV15|TRBJ2-5
CATSTSGGAFFGETQYF
TGTGCCACCAGCACTAGCGGGGGGGCCTTTTTCGGAGAGACCCAGTACTTC
>-|-|TRBV6-5|TRBJ2-5
CASSPDRWETQYF
TGTGCCAGCAGTCCGGACAGATGGGAGACCCAGTACTTC
>-|-|TRBV19|TRBJ2-1
CASTGGTYNEQFF
TGTGCCAGCACGGGGGGCACCTACAATGAGCAGTTCTTC
>-|-|TRBV7-9|TRBJ1-1
CASSTEGSYTEAFF
TGTGCCAGCAGCACCGAGGGCAGCTACACTGAAGCTTTCTTT
>-|TRBD1|TRBV4-1|TRBJ1-1
CASSAGQGVNTEAFF
TGCGCCAGCAGCGCCGGACAGGGGGTGAACACTGAAGCTTTCTTT
>-|TRBD1|TRBV7-2|TRBJ1-1
CASSLVRGSTEAFF
TGTGCCAGCAGCTTAGTCAGGGGGAGCACTGAAGCTTTCTTT
>-|-|TRBV5-1|TRBJ1-4
CASSKGLRGEKLFF
TGCGCCAGCAGCAAAGGCCTCAGGGGTGAAAAACTGTTTTTT
>-|-|TRBV21-1|TRBJ1-5
CASSSERQPQHF
TGTGCCAGCAGCTCGGAGAGGCAGCCCCAGCATTTT
>-|-|TRBV6-5|TRBJ1-4
CASTPGATNEKLFF
TGTGCCAGCACCCCAGGGGCAACTAATGAAAAACTGTTTTTT
>-|-|TRBV18|TRBJ2-6
CASSPLTVNSGANVLTF
TGTGCCAGCTCACCTCTAACGGTGAACTCTGGGGCCAACGTCCTGACTTTC
>-|TRBD2|TRBV5-1|TRBJ2-1
CASSSPTGTTAYNEQFF
TGCGCCAGCAGCTCCCCAACGGGGACTACCGCTTACAATGAGCAGTTCTTC
>-|-|TRBV12-3/TRBV12-4|TRBJ1-6
CASTRQNSPLHF
TGTGCCAGCACCCGACAGAATTCACCCCTCCACTTT
>-|TRBD1|TRBV9|TRBJ1-1
CASNRQGVNTEAFF
TGTGCCAGCAACCGCCAGGGGGTGAACACTGAAGCTTTCTTT
>once|-|TRBV5-1|TRBJ2-2
CASSLEAGSVTGELFF
TGCGCCAGCAGCTTGGAGGCAGGATCGGTAACCGGGGAGCTGTTTTTT
>-|-|TRBV4-3|TRBJ1-2
CASSRTQGGGYTF
TGCGCCAGCAGCCGAACACAGGGTGGTGGCTACACCTTC
>-|-|TRBV9|TRBJ2-3
CASSVGLGVDTQYF
TGTGCCAGCAGCGTAGGGCTAGGTGTGGATACGCAGTATTTT
>once|-|TRBV6-2/TRBV6-3|TRBJ2-5
CASSIRSRETQYF
TGTGCCAGCAGCATTAGGAGTCGGGAGACCCAGTACTTC
>-|TRBD1|TRBV5-1|TRBJ2-2
CASGDSINTGELFF
TGCGCCAGCGGGGACAGCATCAACACCGGGGAGCTGTTTTTT
>-|-|TRBV3-1/TRBV3-2|TRBJ1-2
CASSQVWSEGYTF
TGTGCCAGCAGCCAAGTTTGGAGTGAAGGCTACACCTTC
>-|TRBD2|TRBV9|TRBJ2-5
CASSVGIAGDPQETQYF
TGTGCCAGCAGCGTAGGGATAGCGGGGGACCCACAAGAGACCCAGTACTTC